A single sample is the source of the 12 T cell receptor beta chains below, sequenced in a study of metastatic and nonmetastatic thyroid tumors. MiXCR reprocessed the PCR reads for TCRdb. The sample lists about 69,000 clones, over 12% occurring once. Thyroid surgery was performed in patients who had received no treatment beforehand. Sequencing input: blood. The receptors were gathered from a male donor with papillary thyroid cancer or a benign thyroid nodule (not recorded which). Some clones in this sample may be carry-over from other donors' samples.

This clone has at least ten counts. J is TRBJ1-4 and V is TRBV6-1; unclear D gene. Germline V gives CDR1 MNHNS, CDR2 SASEGT. This CDR3 contains 14 residues. V lost 5 bases, J lost 8 bases, and 15 bases lay in between. The DNA for the CDR3 is TGTGCCAGCAGTTTGGAGTTCACGGGGGAAAAACTGTTTTTT. This sequence encodes CASSLEFTGEKLFF.

This clone was recorded at least ten times. This chain joins TRBV20-1 and TRBJ2-1; 10 bases match TRBD2. Germline V lookup: CDR1 DFQATT, CDR2 SNEGSKA (reference sequence). J gave up 5 bases and V 5 bases, and 6 bases lay outside the gene matches. The CDR3 loop spans 14 amino acids. CDR3 nucleotides: TGCAGTGCTGCGACTAGCGGGTTTCACAATGAGCAGTTCTTC. This gives the protein CSAATSGFHNEQFF.

A note on this clone: The junction does not match germline at one end; this may be a read error. This chain links TRBV11-1 with TRBJ2-3, with D uncertain. The J call may be in error: the DNA end matches TRBJ1-5 better. The CDR3 extends over 15 amino acids. CDR1 is SGHAT, CDR2 FQDESV, per germline (reference sequence). The CDR3 sequence is CASSPLAGVADTQHF. CDR3 nucleotide sequence: TGTGCTAGCAGCCCCTTAGCGGGAGTGGCAGATACGCAGCATTTT.

Ten or more counts support this clone. V and J are TRBV6-2 or TRBV6-3 and TRBJ1-4, with D possibly TRBD1 on 5 matching bases. Between the trimmed V and J ends, which lost 7 bases and 0 bases, there was a span of 12 bases. Germline V gene data show CDR1 as MNHEY and CDR2 as SVGEGT. The CDR3 has 15 amino acids. The CDR3 here is CASIYGGATNEKLFF. CDR3 DNA: TGTGCCAGCATCTACGGGGGGGCAACTAATGAAAAACTGTTTTTT.

On this clone itself: A much larger clone is a single base away; this may be a read error. The sample holds other DNA sequences that translate to the same CDR3. V and J are TRBV14 and TRBJ2-5; TRBD1 agrees at 7 bases. V shed 5 bases and J 2 bases; nucleotides not matched to a gene: 8. The CDR3 totals 15 residues. From germline, CDR1 is SGHDN and CDR2 FVKESK. The DNA for the CDR3 is TGTGCCAGCAGCACCCGGACAGGTCTACAAGAGACCCAGTACTTC. The encoded protein is CASSTRTGLQETQYF.

The chain joins TRBV20-1 to TRBJ2-5; TRBD2 might be the D (7 bases). Trimming cost V 6 bases and J 5 bases, with 19 bases left between them. CDR3 size: 14 residues. The V gene's germline CDR1 is DFQATT and CDR2 SNEGSKA (reference sequence). This CDR3 reads CSAKRGGVGETQYF. CDR3 nucleotide sequence: TGCAGTGCAAAGAGGGGGGGTGTGGGTGAGACCCAGTACTTC.

There are many counts of this clone. This chain joins TRBV5-1 and TRBJ2-3; 13 bases are shared with TRBD2. V lost 3 bases to trimming and J lost 5 bases; unmatched junction nucleotides: 6. This CDR3 is 16 amino acids long. CDR1 and CDR2 from the germline V gene are SGHRS and YFSETQ. CDR3 sequence (DNA): TGCGCCAGCAGCTCCTGGACTAGCGGGAGTCGAGATACGCAGTATTTT. It is translated as CASSSWTSGSRDTQYF.

In this sample, this clone turned up many times. J is TRBJ2-6 and V is TRBV19; D unclear. With 5 bases removed from V and 2 bases from J, the gap between germline ends came to 19 bases. The CDR3 is 18 amino acids. Germline values: CDR1 LNHDA, CDR2 SQIVND (reference sequence). CDR3 sequence: CASSSGPLGLAGANVLTF. The CDR3 DNA sequence: TGTGCCAGTAGTTCCGGGCCCCTGGGCCTTGCTGGGGCCAACGTCCTGACTTTC. Full variable domain (remainder filled in from reference TRBV19 and TRBJ2-6): DGGITQSPKYLFRKEGQNVTLSCEQNLNHDAMYWYRQDPGQGLRLIYYSQIVNDFQKGDIAEGYSVSREKKESFPLTVTSAQKNPTAFYLCASSSGPLGLAGANVLTFGAGSRLTVL.

This clone was counted many times. This chain connects TRBV3-1 to TRBJ1-2; 8 bases are shared with TRBD1. The germline gives CDR1 LGHDT, CDR2 YNNKEL (reference sequence). The junction had 3 bases not matched to a gene; V was cut back by 4 bases and J by 2 bases. The CDR3 contains 14 residues. CDR3 sequence reads: CASSPRQGNYGYTF. As DNA, the CDR3 is TGTGCCAGCAGCCCTCGACAGGGGAACTATGGCTACACCTTC.

Notes on this clone: A much larger clone sits a single nucleotide away, making a read error possible. CDR3 residues: CAISSPGLAWQSF. CDR3 DNA: TGTGCCATCAGTTCACCGGGACTAGCATGGCAGTCCTTC. The chain carries TRBV10-3 and TRBJ2-4, with 9 positions matching TRBD2. This CDR3 comprises 13 residues. Germline lookup yields CDR1 ENHRY and CDR2 SYGVKD.

This clone was recorded at least ten times. The identical CDR3 is also encoded by other nucleotide sequences in the sample. V gene TRBV3-1 combines with J gene TRBJ2-3; 9 bases are shared with TRBD2. Germline CDR1 is LGHDT and CDR2 is YNNKEL (reference sequence). The CDR3 totals 18 residues. The V gene end was trimmed by 0 bases and the J gene end by 4 bases; junction bases not matched to a gene: 11. The CDR3 nucleotides are TGTGCCAGCAGCCAAGACTATAGCGGGAGTCGGACGGCAGATACGCAGTATTTT. Protein: CASSQDYSGSRTADTQYF.

This clone has at least ten counts. The gene calls are TRBV5-8 and TRBJ2-7; D perhaps matches TRBD1 (6 bases). Per the germline V gene, CDR1 is SGHTS and CDR2 is YDEGEE. Trimming left V 0 bases short and J 7 bases short, with 11 bases between. CDR3 length equals 13 residues. The CDR3 nucleotides read TGTGCCAGCAGCTTGGTGGGGGCTGGTGAGCAGTACTTC. Its protein is CASSLVGAGEQYF. Drawing the rest from reference TRBV5-8 and TRBJ2-7, the complete variable domain is EAGVTQSPTHLIKTRGQQATLRCSPISGHTSVYWYQQALGLGLQFLLWYDEGEERNRGNFPPRFSGRQFPNYSSELNVNALELEDSALYLCASSLVGAGEQYFGPGTRLTVT.